Shown below are 4 T cell receptor beta chains from a single sample sequenced in a study of radiotherapy plus CTLA-4 blockade in lung cancer. Sequenced by immunoSEQ multiplex PCR; TCRdb stores in-frame clones only, minus some. The sample lists roughly 97,000 clones, approximately 75% occurring once. Specimen: peripheral blood, collected from a patient treated with radiotherapy plus ipilimumab. All receptors come from a human donor with non-small cell lung cancer who had a partial response to radiotherapy plus ipilimumab. Some clones in this sample may be carry-over from other donors' samples.

This chain links TRBV6-1 with TRBJ2-5; TRBD2 aligns across 12 bases. The length of the CDR3 is 18 residues. The germline V gene encodes CDR1 MNHNS and CDR2 SASEGT. V trimming: 4 bases; J trimming: 2 bases; junction bases outside the gene matches: 11. In DNA form, the CDR3 reads TGTGCCAGCAGTGGTTCTAGCGGGGGGGCTGTAGGGCAAGAGACCCAGTACTTC. This translates into CASSGSSGGAVGQETQYF.

A single count supports this clone. The CDR3 DNA follows: TGTGCCAGCAGCCAAGAATCGTCGGGGTACCAAGAGACCCAGTACTTC. Residues: CASSQESSGYQETQYF. This rearrangement joins TRBV4-2 to TRBJ2-5; D is perhaps TRBD2 (5 bases). Per the germline V gene, CDR1 is LGHNA and CDR2 is YNFKEQ. V lost 0 bases and J lost 0, with 11 bases in between. The CDR3 consists of 16 residues.

The chain employs TRBV2 and TRBJ1-5; D is possibly TRBD1 (5 bases). The V and J ends lost 5 bases and 1 base respectively, with 12 bases between them. The CDR3 totals 15 residues. Germline assignment: CDR1 SNHLY and CDR2 FYNNEI. CDR3 nucleotides: TGTGCCAGCAGTCAATGGGGGGGAAGCAATCAGCCCCAGCATTTT. It is translated as CASSQWGGSNQPQHF.

The rearrangement links TRBV2 to TRBJ2-5; D not certain. The end of the DNA is better explained by TRBJ2-7, so the J call may be wrong. CDR1 and CDR2 from the germline V gene are SNHLY and FYNNEI. The CDR3 extends over 11 amino acids. CDR3 DNA: TGTGCCAGCAGTGATCGCTACGAGCAGTACTTC. Translating gives CASSDRYEQYF.